Below are 27 T cell receptor beta chains sequenced from a single sample in a study of T cells in women clearing cervical HPV infection. Libraries were prepared by immunoSEQ multiplex PCR; TCRdb keeps only in-frame clonotypes and omits some of them. The repertoire shows around 30,000 clones; the top ten hold 3% to 3.5%. Sequencing was carried out using blood buffy coat. All receptors derive from a woman aged 18-69 years with a cervical HPV16 infection that either progressed to CIN3+ or cleared (not recorded which).

The CDR3 DNA, read in part, is TGTGCCATCATGGATCCCCGGGGGGAGAGTGGC. It specifies CAIMDPRGESG. The entire CDR3 reads CAIMDPRGESGYTF. The V gene is TRBV10-3, the J gene TRBJ1-2, with a tentative D call TRBD1 (5 bases). From the germline J gene comes the end of the CDR3, since the read stops 3 residues before it. There are 14 residues in the CDR3. Trimming shortened V by 7 bases and J by 7 bases, and 19 bases separated the two germline ends. CDR1 ENHRY and CDR2 SYGVKD come from the germline V gene.

Turning to this clone: The junction does not match germline at one end; this may be a read error. The CDR3 goes on 3 residues after the read ends, and that part is filled in from the germline J gene. The rearrangement joins TRBV2 to TRBJ1-4; weak D call: TRBD1 (6 bases). This CDR3 spans 14 amino acids. Per the germline V gene, CDR1 is SNHLY and CDR2 is FYNNEI. CDR3 bases read: TGTGCCGGCAGGAAAGACAGGTTTAATGAAAAA. Amino acid sequence: CAGRKDRFNEK. The CDR3 in its entirety is CAGRKDRFNEKLFF.

As concerns this clone: The missing CDR3 end, 3 residues past where the read stops, is filled in from the germline J gene. The V and J genes are TRBV6-1 and TRBJ1-4; D gene uncertain. The CDR3 loop spans 12 amino acids. V shed 4 bases and J shed 4 bases, with 4 bases lying between them. Per the germline V gene, CDR1 is MNHNS and CDR2 is SASEGT. CDR3 loop: CASSANNEKLFF. Partial CDR3 DNA: TGTGCCAGCAGTGCAAATAATGAAAAA.

On this clone itself: Sequencing ends 3 residues short of the CDR3 end; the germline J gene provides the rest. The chain has TRBV30 and TRBJ1-3; D not resolved. The CDR3 runs to 15 residues. The germline gives CDR1 GTSNPN, CDR2 SVGIG (reference sequence). V was pared by 4 bases and J by 0 bases, with 13 bases between. The CDR3 DNA, read in part, is TGTGCCTGGACCTCTTCAAGCTACTCTGGAAACACC. Translation gives CAWTSSSYSGNT. The CDR3 in full is CAWTSSSYSGNTIYF.

A word on this clone: The read terminates 3 residues ahead of where the CDR3 ends, so the germline J gene completes it. This chain connects TRBV2 to TRBJ2-5, with TRBD2 as a possible D gene (6 bases). Germline V gene data show CDR1 as SNHLY and CDR2 as FYNNEI. The CDR3 covers 13 residues. Trimming removed 6 bases at V and 1 base at J, with 9 bases between. The CDR3 is CASRRELQETQYF. Partial CDR3 DNA: TGTGCCAGCAGGCGGGAACTCCAAGAGACC.

Details on this clone: The observed sequence ends 3 residues before the CDR3 terminus, with the missing tail filled in from the germline J gene. J is TRBJ2-1 and V is TRBV2; the D gene is possibly TRBD1 (5 bases). This CDR3 region has 16 residues. Germline values: CDR1 SNHLY, CDR2 FYNNEI. The V end lost 7 bases, the J end lost 6 bases, and 22 bases lay between the germline ends. CDR3 protein: CASIYRVAGFANEQFF. The DNA read from the CDR3 is TGTGCCAGCATTTACCGGGTGGCAGGGTTTGCCAATGAG.

Comment on this clone: The read ends 3 residues early relative to the CDR3; the germline J gene fills the gap. The J gene is TRBJ2-7, the V gene TRBV20-1; 12 bases map to TRBD2. The CDR3 spans 15 residues. Germline V lookup: CDR1 DFQATT, CDR2 SNEGSKA (reference sequence). Trimming at V came to 5 bases and at J to 4 bases, leaving 9 bases not matched to a gene. CDR3 DNA, as far as it was read: TGCAGTGCTTTCCCCCGACTAGCGGGGGCGTACGAG. Encoded protein: CSAFPRLAGAYE. The complete CDR3 sequence is CSAFPRLAGAYEQYF.

About this clone itself: The CDR3 is cut off 3 residues early in the read; its end comes from the germline J gene. The chain couples TRBV2 to TRBJ1-2; weak D call: TRBD1 (6 bases). Germline V lookup: CDR1 SNHLY, CDR2 FYNNEI. CDR3 length: 13 amino acids. This CDR3 is CASVGTRGADYTF. CDR3 DNA (partial): TGTGCCAGCGTGGGAACCCGGGGGGCCGAC.

Of note for this clone: The CDR3 end is not reached by the read, which stops 3 residues before it; the germline J gene fills it in. This chain links TRBV12-5 with TRBJ1-5; weak D call: TRBD1 (6 bases). The germline CDR1 and CDR2 sequences are LGHNT and FRNRAP. The CDR3 sequence is 18 residues long. The ends were cut back, 6 bases at V and 1 base at J, with 22 bases in the middle. Here the CDR3 reads CASGPAYPQGSSNQPQHF. CDR3 bases read: TGTGCTAGTGGACCCGCCTACCCACAGGGTTCCAGCAATCAGCCC.

A note on this clone: The read ends 3 residues before the CDR3 terminus; that terminus is restored from the germline J gene. The gene calls are TRBV2 and TRBJ2-2; TRBD1 agrees at 7 bases. Per germline, CDR1 SNHLY and CDR2 FYNNEI. The CDR3 consists of 18 residues. The DNA read from the CDR3 is TGTGCCAGCAGTGAAGTGGTGGACAGGACCCTTATTAATGAAAAG. It specifies CASSEVVDRTLINEK. Given in full, the CDR3 is CASSEVVDRTLINEKLFF.

As concerns this clone: The sample has other DNA sequences that encode this CDR3 too. The CDR3: CASSGLAGNTIYF. The covered CDR3 bases are TGTGCCAGTAGTGGGCTGGCTGGAAACACC. The rearrangement joins TRBV19 to TRBJ1-3; D unresolved. The read halts 3 residues ahead of the CDR3 end, with the missing end drawn from the germline J gene. The CDR3 has 13 amino acids. Germline V CDR1 and CDR2: LNHDA, SQIVND (reference sequence). V lost 5 bases, J lost 2 bases, and 7 bases lay in between.

A note on this clone: The CDR3 end is not reached by the read, which stops 3 residues before it; the germline J gene fills it in. The chain has TRBV19 and TRBJ2-1; 7 bases fit TRBD1. Germline V lookup: CDR1 LNHDA, CDR2 SQIVND (reference sequence). Germline trimming cut 9 bases from V and 2 bases from J; bases unmatched to any gene: 7. The CDR3 has 14 amino acids. Partial CDR3 DNA: TGTGCCAGCGCGAACAGGGGCACCTACAATGAG. Encoded protein: CASANRGTYNE. In full, the CDR3 reads CASANRGTYNEQFF.

As for this clone: The read ends 3 residues before the CDR3 terminus; that terminus is restored from the germline J gene. The chain uses TRBV4-1 and TRBJ2-2, with 11 bases identical to TRBD2. With 2 bases clipped from V and 5 bases from J, the junction kept 10 bases outside the gene matches. The CDR3 contains 18 residues. Germline CDR1 reads MGHRA; CDR2 reads YSYEKL. The CDR3 DNA, read in part, is TGCGCCAGCAGCCAACAGGCTTTAGCGGGGGGGTTGACCGGGGAG. It codes for CASSQQALAGGLTGE. The whole CDR3 protein is CASSQQALAGGLTGELFF.

Here the CDR3 reads CSARDSHRAPQETQYF. Incomplete CDR3 DNA: TGCAGTGCTAGAGATTCCCACAGGGCCCCCCAAGAGACG. The chain carries TRBV20-1 and TRBJ2-3; D possibly corresponds to TRBD1 (6 bases). The sequenced fragment ends 3 residues before the CDR3 boundary, so the rest is inferred from the germline J gene. Germline-derived CDR1 and CDR2 are DFQATT and SNEGSKA (reference sequence). The length of the CDR3 is 16 residues.

Notes on this clone: The read ends 3 residues early relative to the CDR3; the germline J gene fills the gap. This chain connects TRBV19 to TRBJ1-4; 8 bases align to TRBD1. The CDR3 runs 15 residues. Germline V gene sequence: CDR1 LNHDA, CDR2 SQIVND (reference sequence). The CDR3 sequence: CASSITGDRNSPLFF. CDR3 DNA, as far as it was read: TGTGCCAGTAGTATAACAGGGGACAGGAATTCACCA.

Of note for this clone: Read coverage stops 3 residues before the CDR3 terminus; the germline J gene supplies the remainder. V is TRBV5-1 and J is TRBJ2-4, with TRBD2 matching 12 bases. The CDR3 has 16 amino acids. Per the germline V gene, CDR1 is SGHRS and CDR2 is YFSETQ. The CDR3 bases that were read are TGCGCCAGCAGCCCTGAGGGGGGACTAGCGGGTGAGACT. It translates to CASSPEGGLAGET. The CDR3, in full, reads CASSPEGGLAGETQYF.

Note on this clone: The CDR3 end falls 3 residues outside the read, so it is completed with the germline J gene. This sequence joins TRBV12-5 and TRBJ1-2; the D gene is possibly TRBD1 (5 bases). The V end was cut by 2 bases, the J end by 0 bases, with 13 bases between. This CDR3 has 16 amino acids. Germline CDR1 LGHNT, CDR2 FRNRAP. The sequenced part of the CDR3 DNA is TGTGCTAGTGGTTTGCCACCTGACAGAACTAACTATGGC. Translation: CASGLPPDRTNYG. The whole CDR3 protein is CASGLPPDRTNYGYTF.

A remark on this clone: The read ends 3 residues shy of where the CDR3 ends; the end is completed using the germline J gene. The chain is built from TRBV11-2 and TRBJ2-4, with a weak D call TRBD1 (6 bases). The CDR3 contains 13 residues. Deletions cut 0 bases from V and 9 bases from J, with 9 bases between. Germline loops: CDR1 SGHAT, CDR2 FQNNGV. The CDR3 here is CASSLDQGRIQYF. The covered CDR3 bases are TGTGCCAGCAGCTTAGATCAGGGGCGCATT.

As concerns this clone: The read is 3 residues too short to cover the CDR3 end, so that end is filled in from the germline J gene. The chain employs TRBV20-1 and TRBJ2-3; D is uncertain. Germline V gene lookup returns CDR1 DFQATT and CDR2 SNEGSKA (reference sequence). The CDR3 is 12 amino acids. Trimming left V 6 bases short and J 6 bases short, with 13 bases between. The covered CDR3 bases are TGCAGTGCCCCCCTATTCATGGATACG. Encoded protein: CSAPLFMDT. Given in full, the CDR3 is CSAPLFMDTQYF.

A remark on this clone: Read data end 3 residues before the CDR3 end; the end is taken from the germline J gene. This sequence joins TRBV6-4 and TRBJ2-6; D perhaps matches TRBD1 (5 bases). The CDR3 has 16 residues. The germline V gene encodes CDR1 MRHNA and CDR2 SNTAGT. Trimming removed 6 bases from V and 0 bases from J, with 12 bases in between. The CDR3 region is CASSPDSSSGANVLTF. CDR3 bases read: TGTGCCAGCAGCCCCGACAGTAGCTCTGGGGCCAACGTC.

In the case of this clone: The read terminates 3 residues before the CDR3 end, so the remaining end is supplied by the germline J gene. The rearrangement joins TRBV7-2 to TRBJ1-3; a possible D gene is TRBD1 (6 bases). Germline V gene lookup returns CDR1 SGHTA and CDR2 FQGNSA. The CDR3 sequence is 14 residues long. Trimming removed 6 bases at V and 0 bases at J, with 9 bases between. CDR3 bases read: TGTGCCAGCAGTTTGACAGGCTCTGGAAACACC. Translation: CASSLTGSGNT. From start to end, the CDR3 is CASSLTGSGNTIYF.

A word on this clone: The CDR3 is cut off 3 residues early in the read; its end comes from the germline J gene. The V gene is TRBV19, the J gene TRBJ2-7; 11 bases fit TRBD2. Germline V lookup: CDR1 LNHDA, CDR2 SQIVND (reference sequence). The CDR3 extends over 15 amino acids. The V segment lost 6 bases and the J segment 3 bases; nucleotides outside the gene matches: 7. The sequenced part of the CDR3 DNA is TGTGCCAGTAGCCCAGGGACTAGCGGAGGCTACGAG. The encoded protein is CASSPGTSGGYE. The whole CDR3 sequence reads CASSPGTSGGYEQYF.

CDR3: CASSEDSHSNQPQHF. The DNA read from the CDR3 is TGTGCCAGCAGTGAAGACAGCCATAGCAATCAGCCC. J is TRBJ1-5 and V is TRBV2; D gene unclear. The read terminates 3 residues before the CDR3 end, so the remaining end is supplied by the germline J gene. With 1 base removed from V and 0 bases from J, the gap between germline ends came to 7 bases. Looked up from germline, CDR1 is SNHLY and CDR2 is FYNNEI. CDR3 length: 15 amino acids. The full variable domain, completed using reference TRBV2 and TRBJ1-5, is EPEVTQTPSHQVTQMGQEVILRCVPISNHLYFYWYRQILGQKVEFLVSFYNNEISEKSEIFDDQFSVERPDGSNFTLKIRSTKLEDSAMYFCASSEDSHSNQPQHFGDGTRLSIL.

As to this clone: The read finishes 3 residues shy of the CDR3 end, and the germline J gene is used to complete it. V and J are TRBV2 and TRBJ1-6; TRBD1 matches at 10 bases. CDR3 length equals 14 residues. The germline CDR1 and CDR2 sequences are SNHLY and FYNNEI. V lost 5 bases to trimming and J lost 10 bases; unmatched junction nucleotides: 5. CDR3 sequence reads: CASSSTGGRSPLHF. CDR3 bases read: TGTGCCAGCAGTTCGACAGGGGGCCGGTCACCC.

In regard to this clone: The CDR3 is cut off 3 residues early in the read; its end comes from the germline J gene. This chain connects TRBV20-1 to TRBJ1-2; D is uncertain. Looked up from germline, CDR1 is DFQATT and CDR2 is SNEGSKA (reference sequence). The CDR3 contains 12 residues. V was clipped by 6 bases and J by 3 bases, with 11 bases between them. The sequenced CDR3 bases are TGCAGTGCCAGGAGGACTGACTATGGC. Translation: CSARRTDYG. The full CDR3 protein reads CSARRTDYGYTF.

In regard to this clone: The CDR3 end is not reached by the read, which stops 3 residues before it; the germline J gene fills it in. V gene TRBV20-1 combines with J gene TRBJ1-1; no reliable D call. Germline CDR1 reads DFQATT; CDR2 reads SNEGSKA (reference sequence). Trimming stripped 3 bases from V and 3 bases from J, with 5 bases between. The CDR3 has 11 residues. CDR3 DNA (partial): TGCAGTGCTAGCGGGGACACTGAA. This codes for CSASGDTE. The entire CDR3 is CSASGDTEAFF.

Points on this clone: Sequencing ends 3 residues short of the CDR3 end; the germline J gene provides the rest. The J gene is TRBJ2-2, the V gene TRBV7-2; no clear D. The CDR3 spans 14 residues. V lost 0 bases and J lost 1, with 3 bases in between. Germline V gene data show CDR1 as SGHTA and CDR2 as FQGNSA. Partial CDR3 DNA: TGTGCCAGCAGCTTAGCCAGGAACACCGGGGAG. Translating gives CASSLARNTGE. The entire CDR3 sequence reads CASSLARNTGELFF.